A selection of T cell receptor beta chains follows, all from one sample in a study of OX40 agonist ivuxolimab in advanced cancers. The method was immunoSEQ multiplex PCR; TCRdb's version includes in-frame clones alone and lacks a portion of them. The profile shows some 90,000 clones, approximately 90% of them singletons. The input for sequencing was CD4+ or CD8+ T cells sorted from blood, taken in a trial of the OX40 agonist ivuxolimab. The receptors come from an adult with an advanced solid tumor such as melanoma, head and neck, liver or kidney cancer. The CDR3 runs from the conserved cysteine through the conserved F or W. The D gene is left open where the match is weak. Not all rows give a size; the values are once, few, many and, for expanded clones, a class.

D: NA
size: NA
V: TRBV30
J: TRBJ1-5
DNA: TGTGCCTGGACGCCCTCCCGGAGCAATCAGCCCCAGCATTTT
CDR3: CAWTPSRSNQPQHF

D: TRBD1
size: NA
V: TRBV7-3
J: TRBJ1-4
DNA: TGTGCCAGCAGCTTAGCCAGAGGACAGGGGGATGAAAAACTGTTTTTT
CDR3: CASSLARGQGDEKLFF

D: NA
size: NA
V: TRBV6-6
J: TRBJ1-4
DNA: TGTGCCAGCAGCTCTACAGGGACTGGTACTAATGAAAAACTGTTTTTT
CDR3: CASSSTGTGTNEKLFF

D: NA
size: NA
V: TRBV6-5
J: TRBJ2-7
DNA: TGTGCCAGCAGTTACGCAGGGGTACCCTACGAGCAGTACTTC
CDR3: CASSYAGVPYEQYF

D: NA
size: once
V: TRBV19
J: TRBJ1-3
DNA: TGTGCCAGTACGATCCCGCGCTCTGGAAACACCATATATTTT
CDR3: CASTIPRSGNTIYF

D: TRBD2
size: NA
V: TRBV7-2
J: TRBJ2-3
DNA: TGTGCCAGCAGCTTAGGCGGGAGTGACGGTACGCAGTATTTT
CDR3: CASSLGGSDGTQYF

D: NA
size: NA
V: TRBV18
J: TRBJ2-7
DNA: TGTGCCAGCTCACCACCGGTTGACAGTAACGAGCAGTACTTC
CDR3: CASSPPVDSNEQYF

D: TRBD1
size: NA
V: TRBV28
J: TRBJ2-6
DNA: TGTGCCAGCAGTTTAGGACAGGGAGTCTCTGGGGCCAACGTCCTGACTTTC
CDR3: CASSLGQGVSGANVLTF

D: TRBD1
size: NA
V: TRBV5-1
J: TRBJ1-2
DNA: TGCGCCAGCAGCTCAGGGACAGGGGGCTATGGCTACACCTTC
CDR3: CASSSGTGGYGYTF

D: NA
size: NA
V: TRBV11-1
J: TRBJ2-5
DNA: TGTGCCAGCAGCTCCTCAGGGACCTCGGAGACCCAGTACTTC
CDR3: CASSSSGTSETQYF

D: TRBD2
size: NA
V: TRBV7-3
J: TRBJ2-1
DNA: TGTGCCAGCAGCGCCTCTAGCGGGAGTCAAAATGAGCAGTTCTTC
CDR3: CASSASSGSQNEQFF

D: TRBD2
size: NA
V: TRBV13
J: TRBJ2-2
DNA: TGTGCCAGCAGGAAAGCGGGCGGGAGATTGGCCGGGGAGCTGTTTTTT
CDR3: CASRKAGGRLAGELFF

D: NA
size: NA
V: TRBV18
J: TRBJ1-4
DNA: TGTGCCAGCTCACCAAGACAGACCTCGGGGGGTAATGAAAAACTGTTTTTT
CDR3: CASSPRQTSGGNEKLFF

D: NA
size: NA
V: TRBV20-1
J: TRBJ2-1
DNA: TGCAGTGCTAGAGATCGAGGCTCGCAGTTCTTC
CDR3: CSARDRGSQFF

D: NA
size: NA
V: TRBV28
J: TRBJ2-3
DNA: TGTGCCAGCTCGGCCCCTAGCACAGATACGCAGTATTTT
CDR3: CASSAPSTDTQYF

D: NA
size: NA
V: TRBV6-5
J: TRBJ1-5
DNA: TGTGCCAGCAGACGAGGACAGTTCAATCAGCCCCAGCATTTT
CDR3: CASRRGQFNQPQHF

D: NA
size: NA
V: TRBV6-5
J: TRBJ2-7
DNA: TGTGCCAGCAGTCCAGGGTCGTACGAGCAGTACTTC
CDR3: CASSPGSYEQYF

D: NA
size: NA
V: TRBV7-7
J: TRBJ2-2
DNA: TGTGCTAGCAGCTTATTCATTGGGGGCACCGGGGAGCTGTTTTTT
CDR3: CASSLFIGGTGELFF

D: NA
size: NA
V: TRBV28
J: TRBJ2-7
DNA: TGTGCCAGTACGGGGAAGTACTTCTCCTACGAGCAGTACTTC
CDR3: CASTGKYFSYEQYF

D: NA
size: NA
V: TRBV10-3
J: TRBJ2-7
DNA: TGTGCCATCAGTGAGCCCCTGGGACAAGACCCTACGGAGCAGTACTTC
CDR3: CAISEPLGQDPTEQYF

D: NA
size: NA
V: TRBV6-4
J: TRBJ2-3
DNA: TGTGCCAGCAGCCGGACGCGGGCAGATACGCAGTATTTT
CDR3: CASSRTRADTQYF

D: TRBD1
size: NA
V: TRBV11-2
J: TRBJ1-6
DNA: TGTGCCAGCAGCGCTAGGAACAGGGGGCGTTCACCCCTCCACTTT
CDR3: CASSARNRGRSPLHF

D: NA
size: NA
V: TRBV7-3
J: TRBJ2-7
DNA: TGTGCCAGCAGCCCCTCGGGCCTCTACGAGCAGTACTTC
CDR3: CASSPSGLYEQYF

D: NA
size: NA
V: TRBV5-1
J: TRBJ2-1
DNA: TGCGCCAGCGGTCGTCAGGGTCGAGGCAATGAGCAGTTCTTC
CDR3: CASGRQGRGNEQFF

D: NA
size: NA
V: TRBV2
J: TRBJ1-2
DNA: TGTGCCAGCAGTGAAGCCTTGGGTCAGTATGGCTACACCTTC
CDR3: CASSEALGQYGYTF

D: TRBD2
size: NA
V: TRBV7-9
J: TRBJ2-7
DNA: TGTGCCAGCAGCATAGGGACTAGCGTCAGCGAGCAGTACTTC
CDR3: CASSIGTSVSEQYF

D: NA
size: NA
V: TRBV4-1
J: TRBJ2-1
DNA: TGCGCCAGCAGCCAACTGGCCTTAGTGACTTGGAATGAGCAGTTCTTC
CDR3: CASSQLALVTWNEQFF

D: TRBD2
size: NA
V: TRBV19
J: TRBJ2-7
DNA: TGTGCCAGTAGTATTCTAGCGGGAGACTACGAGCAGTACTTC
CDR3: CASSILAGDYEQYF

D: TRBD1
size: NA
V: TRBV7-6
J: TRBJ2-7
DNA: TGTGCCAGCAGCTTAGCCGGGACAGGGGTCGAGCAGTACTTC
CDR3: CASSLAGTGVEQYF

D: NA
size: NA
V: TRBV5-1
J: TRBJ2-5
DNA: TGCGCCAGCAGCCTGTCATCCGAGACCCAGTACTTC
CDR3: CASSLSSETQYF

D: TRBD1
size: NA
V: TRBV25-1
J: TRBJ2-7
DNA: TGTGCCAGCAGTGAGGTGGCAGGGGGACCCTACGAGCAGTACTTC
CDR3: CASSEVAGGPYEQYF

D: NA
size: NA
V: TRBV28
J: TRBJ2-2
DNA: TGTGCCAGCACCCCTCCCGGGTCAGGGTTCACCGGGGAGCTGTTTTTT
CDR3: CASTPPGSGFTGELFF

D: NA
size: NA
V: TRBV28
J: TRBJ2-7
DNA: TGTGCCAGCAGTTTGCTGGGATTAAACCGCGAGCAGTACTTC
CDR3: CASSLLGLNREQYF

D: TRBD1
size: NA
V: TRBV2
J: TRBJ1-6
DNA: TGTGCCAGCAGTGTACAGGGGCCCCGGGGTTCACCCCTCCACTTT
CDR3: CASSVQGPRGSPLHF

D: NA
size: NA
V: TRBV7-3
J: TRBJ1-2
DNA: TGTGCCAGCAGTCCTCGTCCTAACTATGGCTACACCTTC
CDR3: CASSPRPNYGYTF

D: NA
size: NA
V: TRBV5-6
J: TRBJ2-3
DNA: TGTGCCAGCAGTTATACCTCTGGCACAGATACGCAGTATTTT
CDR3: CASSYTSGTDTQYF

D: NA
size: NA
V: TRBV23-1
J: TRBJ2-7
DNA: TGCGCCAGCAGTCAATGGGGGCTACCTTACGAGCAGTACTTC
CDR3: CASSQWGLPYEQYF

D: TRBD1
size: NA
V: TRBV11-2
J: TRBJ2-3
DNA: TGTGCCAGCAGGGACAGGAACACAGATACGCAGTATTTT
CDR3: CASRDRNTDTQYF

D: NA
size: NA
V: TRBV18
J: TRBJ2-5
DNA: TGTGCCAGCTCACCCCCGGGACGGACCCAAGAGACCCAGTACTTC
CDR3: CASSPPGRTQETQYF

D: NA
size: NA
V: TRBV29-1
J: TRBJ1-3
DNA: TGCAGCGTTATCCCCATCTCTGGAAACACCATATATTTT
CDR3: CSVIPISGNTIYF

D: TRBD2
size: NA
V: TRBV6-1
J: TRBJ2-5
DNA: TGTGCCAGCAGTGAAGCTGGCGGGCGGGGGGAGACCCAGTACTTC
CDR3: CASSEAGGRGETQYF

D: NA
size: NA
V: TRBV6-1
J: TRBJ2-1
DNA: TGTGCCAGCAGTGTCGGTGCGAGCTCCTACAATGAGCAGTTCTTC
CDR3: CASSVGASSYNEQFF

D: TRBD2
size: once
V: TRBV18
J: TRBJ2-2
DNA: TGTGCCAGCTCACCCGCGGGAGAGGGGACCGGGGAGCTGTTTTTT
CDR3: CASSPAGEGTGELFF

D: NA
size: NA
V: TRBV28
J: TRBJ2-1
DNA: TGTGCCAGCAGTTTATCGGGGCAGGGGTTTCCGAGCTCCTACAATGAGCAGTTCTTC
CDR3: CASSLSGQGFPSSYNEQFF

D: NA
size: NA
V: TRBV4-2
J: TRBJ2-7
DNA: TGTGCCAGCAGCCAAGATCGTGGGTTATCCTACGAGCAGTACTTC
CDR3: CASSQDRGLSYEQYF

D: TRBD1
size: NA
V: TRBV10-3
J: TRBJ2-7
DNA: TGTGCCATCAGTGAGTCTTACAGGGGGCTTAGAAACGAGCAGTACTTC
CDR3: CAISESYRGLRNEQYF

D: TRBD2
size: NA
V: TRBV7-2
J: TRBJ2-3
DNA: TGTGCCAGCAGCCCCCCTTGGGAGGGCCTTTACGTTACAGATACGCAGTATTTT
CDR3: CASSPPWEGLYVTDTQYF

D: NA
size: NA
V: TRBV30
J: TRBJ2-7
DNA: TGTGCCTGGAGTGTTGCTTCCTACGAGCAGTACTTC
CDR3: CAWSVASYEQYF

D: TRBD2
size: NA
V: TRBV29-1
J: TRBJ2-1
DNA: TGCAGCGTTGCAGCGGGAGTCCACAATGAGCAGTTCTTC
CDR3: CSVAAGVHNEQFF

D: NA
size: NA
V: TRBV13
J: TRBJ2-7
DNA: TGTGCCAGCAGCTTACTTTTAGGCGAGCAGTACTTC
CDR3: CASSLLLGEQYF

D: NA
size: NA
V: TRBV19
J: TRBJ1-5
DNA: TGTGCCACCAACCTTATGCATAGCAATCAGCCCCAGCATTTT
CDR3: CATNLMHSNQPQHF

D: NA
size: few
V: TRBV19
J: TRBJ2-7
DNA: TGTGCCAGTAGTATCACGAGCTCCTACGAGCAGTACTTC
CDR3: CASSITSSYEQYF

D: NA
size: once
V: TRBV7-9
J: TRBJ1-2
DNA: TGTGCCAGCGGAACGTCAGGGGCGGACTATGGCTACACCTTC
CDR3: CASGTSGADYGYTF